This T cell receptor (beta chain) emerged from a study of radiotherapy plus CTLA-4 blockade in lung cancer. Regarding the study as a whole: Once radiotherapy plus ipilimumab had been given, TCR clones derived from tumor expanded in blood.

Assay: immunoSEQ multiplex PCR; the TCRdb copy retains only in-frame clones and omits some. The data hold tens of thousands of clones, with approximately 84% observed a single time. This clone was recorded a few times. The target antigen is unknown. The sample here was peripheral blood, taken from a patient treated with radiotherapy plus ipilimumab. This TCR derives from a human donor with non-small cell lung cancer whose response to radiotherapy plus ipilimumab could not be evaluated.

The CDR3 bases are TGTGCCACCAGCAGCCAGACTAGCGGGAGCTCCCATGAGCAGTTCTTC. Its protein is CATSSQTSGSSHEQFF. The rearrangement links TRBV15 to TRBJ2-1; 12 bases match TRBD2. Looked up from germline, CDR1 is LNHNV and CDR2 is YYDKDF (reference sequence). CDR3 size: 16 residues. V lost 3 bases and J lost 8; bases outside the gene matches: 8.